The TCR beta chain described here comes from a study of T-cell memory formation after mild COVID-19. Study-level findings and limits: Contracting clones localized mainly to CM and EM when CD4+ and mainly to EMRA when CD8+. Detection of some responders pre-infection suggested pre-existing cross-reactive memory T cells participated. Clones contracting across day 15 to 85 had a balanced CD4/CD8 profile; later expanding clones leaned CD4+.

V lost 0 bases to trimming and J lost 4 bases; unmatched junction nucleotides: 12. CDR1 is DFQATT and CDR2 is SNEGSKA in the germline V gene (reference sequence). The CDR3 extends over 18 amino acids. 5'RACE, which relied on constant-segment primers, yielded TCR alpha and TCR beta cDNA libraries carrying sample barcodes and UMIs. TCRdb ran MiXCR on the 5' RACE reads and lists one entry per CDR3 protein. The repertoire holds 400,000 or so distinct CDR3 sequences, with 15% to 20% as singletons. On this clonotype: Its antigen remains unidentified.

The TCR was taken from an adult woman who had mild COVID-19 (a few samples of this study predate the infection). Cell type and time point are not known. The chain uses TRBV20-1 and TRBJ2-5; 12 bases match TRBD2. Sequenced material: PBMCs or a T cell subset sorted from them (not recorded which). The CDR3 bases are TGCAGTGCTAGAGATGGGCTAGCGGGAGGGTACTTTCGAGAGACCCAGTACTTC. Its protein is CSARDGLAGGYFRETQYF.